A selection of T cell receptor beta chains follows, all from one sample in a study of cytomegalovirus exposure and HLA in healthy donors. Sequenced by immunoSEQ multiplex PCR; TCRdb stores in-frame clones only, minus some. The profile shows 110,000 or so clones, 74% of them singletons. Material for sequencing was PBMCs. The receptors come from a woman between 40 and 50 years old in good health and CMV-seropositive. CDR3s include the opening cysteine and the closing phenylalanine or tryptophan. The D gene is left open where the match is weak. Clone size is shown for a subset of rows, as once, few, many or a class of expanded clone.

clone size,CDR3 length,J gene,V gene,D gene,CDR3 DNA,CDR3 protein
-,13,TRBJ1-2,TRBV4-1,-,TGCGCCAGTTCCCGGGGAATAATCTATGGCTACACCTTC,CASSRGIIYGYTF
-,13,TRBJ1-2,TRBV14,TRBD1,TGTGCCAGCACCCGGACAGGCGACTATGGCTACACCTTC,CASTRTGDYGYTF
-,13,TRBJ2-3,TRBV4-3,-,TGCGCCAGCAGCCAAGATATACGGGATACGCAGTATTTT,CASSQDIRDTQYF
once,17,TRBJ2-7,TRBV4-1,-,TGCGCCAGCAGCCAAGACGGGTTAGGACTGGGTGGCTACGAGCAGTACTTC,CASSQDGLGLGGYEQYF
-,14,TRBJ1-1,TRBV18,-,TGTGCCAGCTCGCCTGACAGGAAGAACACTGAAGCTTTCTTT,CASSPDRKNTEAFF
-,17,TRBJ2-5,TRBV7-3,TRBD2,TGTGCCAGCAGCCTAGGACTAGCGGGATCCCCTCAAGAGACCCAGTACTTC,CASSLGLAGSPQETQYF
few,15,TRBJ1-2,TRBV6-1,TRBD1,TGTGCCAGCAGCCGACAGGGGGCGCGTGACTATGGCTACACCTTC,CASSRQGARDYGYTF
-,16,TRBJ1-3,TRBV5-1,-,TGCGCCAGCAGCCCGGACGCAGGGAACTCTGGAAACACCATATATTTT,CASSPDAGNSGNTIYF
-,16,TRBJ1-1,TRBV7-8,TRBD1,TGTGCCAGCAGCTTCCGGGACAGGGGTTCGGTAACTGAAGCTTTCTTT,CASSFRDRGSVTEAFF
-,15,TRBJ2-7,TRBV18,TRBD2,TGTGCCAGCTCACCAGTGGCTAGCGGGAGGTACGAGCAGTACTTC,CASSPVASGRYEQYF
-,14,TRBJ1-2,TRBV5-4,TRBD1,TGTGCCAGCAGCCCCGACAGGGGTAACTATGGCTACACCTTC,CASSPDRGNYGYTF
-,16,TRBJ1-6,TRBV4-1,TRBD1,TGCGCCAGCAGCCAATTACCGGGACAGGGACACTCACCCCTCCACTTT,CASSQLPGQGHSPLHF
-,16,TRBJ1-1,TRBV6-1,-,TGTGCCAGCAGTGAAATCGAGGCCTTTTATAACACTGAAGCTTTCTTT,CASSEIEAFYNTEAFF
once,15,TRBJ1-2,TRBV6-6,TRBD1,TGTGCCAGCAGTTACTCCACAGGGGAGGTCTATGGCTACACCTTC,CASSYSTGEVYGYTF
-,19,TRBJ2-5,TRBV2,-,TGTGCCAGCAAGGGAGGACCGACCATGGGGGACCCGCATCAAGAGACCCAGTACTTC,CASKGGPTMGDPHQETQYF
-,14,TRBJ2-7,TRBV4-1,-,TGCGCCAGCAGCCTCGGACTGTGGAACTACGAGCAGTACTTC,CASSLGLWNYEQYF
few,19,TRBJ2-4,TRBV7-9,TRBD1,TGTGCCAGCAGCCCCCACCCGGGGACAGGGGATGTGAGCTCTCTCAGAAAGTACTTC,CASSPHPGTGDVSSLRKYF
-,14,TRBJ1-3,TRBV4-1,-,TGCGCCAGCAGCCAAGATTACAGCGGAAACACCATATATTTT,CASSQDYSGNTIYF
-,15,TRBJ2-2,TRBV7-6,TRBD2,TGTGCCAGCAGCTTTCTTCCGGGAGGGCGCGGGGAGCTGTTTTTT,CASSFLPGGRGELFF
-,15,TRBJ2-3,TRBV29-1,TRBD1,TGCAGCGTTGAACCTTGGGACAGGGGCACAGATACGCAGTATTTT,CSVEPWDRGTDTQYF
-,15,TRBJ2-7,TRBV6-1,TRBD1,TGTGCCAGCAGTGAAAGGGTAGGGGGCGTGGACGAGCAGTACTTC,CASSERVGGVDEQYF
-,20,TRBJ2-7,TRBV2,TRBD2,TGTGCCAGCAGACCTGTACCCGGACTAGCGGGAGAGGGGAGCTCCTACGAGCAGTACTTC,CASRPVPGLAGEGSSYEQYF
-,16,TRBJ1-2,TRBV5-1,TRBD1,TGCGCCAGCAGCGCGTCGACAGGGGCAACGAACTATGGCTACACCTTC,CASSASTGATNYGYTF
-,14,TRBJ2-1,TRBV19,-,TGTGCCAGTACGAGCGCGAACTCCTACAATGAGCAGTTCTTC,CASTSANSYNEQFF
-,15,TRBJ1-5,TRBV10-3,TRBD1,TGTGCCATCAGTGAGTCGGACAGGAACAATCAGCCCCAGCATTTT,CAISESDRNNQPQHF
-,13,TRBJ2-1,TRBV2,-,TGTGCCAGCATGAGAGACTCCTACAATGAGCAGTTCTTC,CASMRDSYNEQFF
-,16,TRBJ2-1,TRBV4-1,TRBD2,TGCGCCAGCAGCCAAGAGCTTGGACTAGGATGGGATGAGCAGTTCTTC,CASSQELGLGWDEQFF
-,15,TRBJ1-1,TRBV5-6,-,TGTGCCAGCAGCCCCCTGGGGGGGATGAACACTGAAGCTTTCTTT,CASSPLGGMNTEAFF
-,16,TRBJ1-1,TRBV14,-,TGTGCCAGCAGCCTGGTCGTGCCAGGGAAGGGGACTGAAGCTTTCTTT,CASSLVVPGKGTEAFF
-,14,TRBJ1-1,TRBV4-3,TRBD1,TGCGCCAGCAGCCAAGAAGACAGGGGACACGGAGCTTTCTTT,CASSQEDRGHGAFF
-,13,TRBJ2-7,TRBV6-5,-,TGTGCCAGCAGCAGACAGATCAGCTACGAGCAGTACTTC,CASSRQISYEQYF
-,14,TRBJ2-1,TRBV5-1,-,TGCGCCAGCTTAGGGGTCCCGACAGCGGGTGAGCAGTTCTTC,CASLGVPTAGEQFF
once,13,TRBJ2-1,TRBV11-3,-,TGTGCCAGCAGCTTAGGTAGCTACAATGAGCAGTTCTTC,CASSLGSYNEQFF
-,15,TRBJ1-1,TRBV18,TRBD1,TGTGCCAGCCCCCCCCGGACAGGGCTGAACACTGAAGCTTTCTTT,CASPPRTGLNTEAFF
-,17,TRBJ2-1,TRBV4-1,-,TGCGCCAGCAGCCATCTACCCGGACAGTCCCCAGGGAATGAGCAGTTCTTC,CASSHLPGQSPGNEQFF
-,14,TRBJ2-1,TRBV7-8,TRBD2,TGTGCCAGCAGCCCAGGACTAGCGGGAGTCACCCAGTTCTTC,CASSPGLAGVTQFF
-,15,TRBJ1-2,TRBV5-1,TRBD1,TGCGCCAGCAGCTTACACAGGGGATCCAACTATGGCTACACCTTC,CASSLHRGSNYGYTF
-,14,TRBJ1-3,TRBV10-3,TRBD1,TGTGCCATCAGTCCGGGACAGGGGGTTTACACCATATATTTT,CAISPGQGVYTIYF
-,13,TRBJ1-2,TRBV28,-,TGTGCCAGTAATATTCGGCAGACTGATGGCTACACCTTC,CASNIRQTDGYTF
-,15,TRBJ1-2,TRBV7-6,TRBD1,TGTGCCAGCAGCGGAGGGCCCGGGACAGTCTATGGCTACACCTTC,CASSGGPGTVYGYTF
-,16,TRBJ1-4,TRBV11-3,TRBD1,TGTGCCAGCAGCTTAGGGGGGACAGCCGATAATGAAAAACTGTTTTTT,CASSLGGTADNEKLFF
-,17,TRBJ1-2,TRBV6-1,-,TGTGCCAGCAGTGAAGCGCTTCGGGGGGGCAGCGGCTATGGCTACACCTTC,CASSEALRGGSGYGYTF
-,13,TRBJ2-7,TRBV19,-,TGTGCCAGTAGTATAGCTATCTCCTACGAGCAGTACTTC,CASSIAISYEQYF
once,16,TRBJ1-1,TRBV5-1,TRBD1,TGCGCCAGCAGCGGAGGGACAGGGTTTACGAACACTGAAGCTTTCTTT,CASSGGTGFTNTEAFF
-,15,TRBJ2-7,TRBV6-1,TRBD2,TGTGCCAGCAGTGGGTCGGGGGGGAAGCGGTACGAGCAGTACTTC,CASSGSGGKRYEQYF
few,16,TRBJ2-1,TRBV5-1,-,TGCGCCAGCAGCGTTGGGACTTCCTTATCCTACAATGAGCAGTTCTTC,CASSVGTSLSYNEQFF
-,11,TRBJ1-6,TRBV6-6,-,TGTGCCAGCAGCCCTGATTCACCCCTCCACTTT,CASSPDSPLHF
-,15,TRBJ1-1,TRBV4-3,-,TGCGCCAGCAGCCCCCTCTACGGTCGGAACACTGAAGCTTTCTTT,CASSPLYGRNTEAFF
few,14,TRBJ1-4,TRBV4-3,TRBD1,TGCGCCAGCAGCTACAGGGGGCCTAATGAAAAACTGTTTTTT,CASSYRGPNEKLFF
-,12,TRBJ2-4,TRBV2,-,TGTGCCAGCAATCTAGCCAAAAACATTCAGTACTTC,CASNLAKNIQYF
-,18,TRBJ1-3,TRBV4-1,TRBD1,TGCGCCAGCAGCCAAGCTCTTTCTATCGACAGGGTTGGAAACACCATATATTTT,CASSQALSIDRVGNTIYF